This T cell receptor (beta chain) was identified in a study of cytomegalovirus exposure and HLA in healthy donors. Background on the study: Roughly 80 million unique TCRs from HLA-typed donors made up an early data release.

The germline CDR1 and CDR2 sequences are SNHLY and FYNNEI. This CDR3 has 15 residues. V lost 4 bases to trimming and J lost 1 base; unmatched junction nucleotides: 3. Study observations and caveats: Among TCR beta chains of equal frequency, HLA-associated ones were more clonally expanded in a later analysis.

Only one count was recorded for this clone. Antigen: not known. The PCR had 60 Vbeta and 13 Jbeta primers. The table came from immunoSEQ multiplex PCR; TCRdb's copy has only in-frame clones and leaves some out. The sample yields roughly 130,000 clones, more than 80% seen once. This chain joins TRBV2 and TRBJ1-1; 10 bases agree with TRBD1. Material for sequencing was PBMCs. The TCR was taken from a middle-aged man in good health and CMV-seronegative. This CDR3 reads CASSVDRGQNTEAFF. CDR3 coding DNA: TGTGCCAGCAGTGTTGACAGGGGGCAGAACACTGAAGCTTTCTTT.